What follows are 32 T cell receptor beta chains derived from one specimen sequenced in a study of cytomegalovirus exposure and HLA in healthy donors. This PCR relied on a set of 60 Vbeta primers and 13 Jbeta primers. Measured with immunoSEQ multiplex PCR; TCRdb has only the in-frame clones, and not every one. The table has 200,000 to 250,000 clones, 70% to 80% seen once. Sample: PBMCs. These receptors were obtained from a girl aged 2 to 9 in good health and CMV-seronegative.

The chain employs TRBV5-1 and TRBJ2-2, with D perhaps TRBD2 (6 bases). Looked up from germline, CDR1 is SGHRS and CDR2 is YFSETQ. The CDR3 length is 15 residues. The V gene lost 5 bases and the J gene lost 3 bases, with 14 bases spanning the gap. Written as DNA, the CDR3 is TGCGCCAGCAGGGGGACGGGACTCGACACCGGGGAGCTGTTTTTT. It codes for CASRGTGLDTGELFF.

The V call is TRBV7-9, the J call TRBJ2-7, with D maybe TRBD1 (5 bases). V was shortened by 5 bases and J by 2 bases, with 10 bases between the two germline ends. The germline CDR1 and CDR2 sequences are SEHNR and FQNEAQ (reference sequence). CDR3 size: 13 residues. CDR3 region: CASSPQGPYEQYF. In DNA form, the CDR3 reads TGTGCCAGCAGCCCCCAGGGCCCCTACGAGCAGTACTTC.

The V and J genes are TRBV19 and TRBJ2-3, with D possibly being TRBD1 (6 bases). This CDR3 region has 15 residues. Between the trimmed V and J ends, which lost 5 bases and 1 base, there was a span of 13 bases. The germline gives CDR1 LNHDA, CDR2 SQIVND (reference sequence). CDR3 in amino acids: CASSALAGGTDTQYF. DNA for the CDR3: TGTGCCAGTAGTGCTCTGGCAGGGGGCACAGATACGCAGTATTTT.

The genes are TRBV4-1 and TRBJ2-3; tentatively, D is TRBD1 (5 bases). Trimming removed 3 bases from V and 1 base from J, with 14 bases in between. The CDR3 spans 16 residues. Per germline, CDR1 MGHRA and CDR2 YSYEKL. The CDR3 region has the DNA TGCGCCAGCAGCCATTTTTATTTACAGGGCACAGATACGCAGTATTTT. Translating gives CASSHFYLQGTDTQYF.

The gene calls are TRBV27 and TRBJ1-1; possibly TRBD1 for D (6 bases). With 8 bases removed from V and 0 bases from J, the gap between germline ends came to 10 bases. Per germline, CDR1 MNHEY and CDR2 SMNVEV (reference sequence). The CDR3 consists of 13 residues. The CDR3 is CASGWTVNTEAFF. DNA of the CDR3: TGTGCCAGCGGGTGGACAGTGAACACTGAAGCTTTCTTT.

This clone was observed once. The chain combines TRBV29-1 with TRBJ1-2, with 8 bases that match TRBD1. Per germline, CDR1 SQVTM and CDR2 ANQGSEA. V was clipped by 1 base and J by 4 bases; unmatched bases: 8. The CDR3 covers 15 residues. CDR3 nucleotide sequence: TGCAGCGTTGAAGGTGGGCAGGGGGCTCTCTATGGCTACACCTTC. Its protein is CSVEGGQGALYGYTF.

The J gene is TRBJ1-1, the V gene TRBV7-9; D is unclear. Trimming pared 1 base from V and 0 bases from J, leaving 9 bases between. From germline, CDR1 is SEHNR and CDR2 FQNEAQ (reference sequence). This CDR3 spans 15 amino acids. In DNA form, the CDR3 reads TGTGCCAGCAGCTTAGAGGCGGTGTTGAACACTGAAGCTTTCTTT. The encoded protein is CASSLEAVLNTEAFF.

The genes are TRBV7-9 and TRBJ2-1, with 9 positions matching TRBD2. With V trimmed by 5 bases and J by 6 bases, 5 bases remained unmatched. This CDR3 has 14 amino acids. Germline-derived CDR1 and CDR2 are SEHNR and FQNEAQ (reference sequence). The CDR3 DNA sequence: TGTGCCAGCAGCAATGGACTAGCGAGCAATGAGCAGTTCTTC. Protein product: CASSNGLASNEQFF.

J is TRBJ2-7 and V is TRBV5-1; TRBD2 matches at 8 bases. Trimming cost V 3 bases and J 0 bases; bases outside gene matches: 8. Germline CDR1 reads SGHRS; CDR2 reads YFSETQ. The CDR3 length is 16 residues. As DNA, the CDR3 is TGCGCCAGCAGCTCCCTAGCGGGTACTAGCTCCTACGAGCAGTACTTC. Amino acid sequence: CASSSLAGTSSYEQYF.

The chain carries TRBV10-1 and TRBJ2-5; D remains unclear. CDR1 is WNHNN and CDR2 is SYGVQD in the germline V gene (reference sequence). CDR3 size: 13 residues. Trimming took 4 bases from V and 1 from J, leaving 7 bases between them. For the CDR3, the DNA is TGCGCCAGCAGTGGAACTCTCCAAGAGACCCAGTACTTC. Encoded protein: CASSGTLQETQYF.

The count of this clone is one. This chain connects TRBV11-2 to TRBJ2-3; tentatively, D is TRBD2 (7 bases). CDR1 is SGHAT, CDR2 FQNNGV, per germline. This CDR3 has 15 residues. V lost 4 bases and J 4 bases, leaving 15 bases between the germline ends. The CDR3 DNA reads TGTGCCAGCAGCTGGGGGGGCAGAGGCGCAGATACGCAGTATTTT. It specifies CASSWGGRGADTQYF.

The rearrangement links TRBV11-2 to TRBJ1-2; D perhaps matches TRBD1 (6 bases). Germline V gives CDR1 SGHAT, CDR2 FQNNGV. This CDR3 has 13 residues. With 5 bases removed from V and 6 bases from J, the gap between germline ends came to 13 bases. This CDR3 reads CASSTRQVHGYTF. DNA of the CDR3: TGTGCCAGCAGCACACGACAGGTCCATGGCTACACCTTC.

This clone showed up just once. The chain employs TRBV15 and TRBJ1-1; TRBD1 might be the D (6 bases). Germline CDR1 and CDR2: LNHNV and YYDKDF (reference sequence). This CDR3 has 13 residues. V was pared by 2 bases and J by 5 bases, with 9 bases between. The CDR3: CATSRLQGTEAFF. For the CDR3, the DNA is TGTGCCACCAGCAGACTACAGGGAACTGAAGCTTTCTTT. The variable domain in full, with the rest retrieved from reference TRBV15 and TRBJ1-1, is DAMVIQNPRYQVTQFGKPVTLSCSQTLNHNVMYWYQQKSSQAPKLLFHYYDKDFNNEADTPDNFQSRRPNTSFCFLDIRSPGLGDTAMYLCATSRLQGTEAFFGQGTRLTVV.

This chain uses TRBV7-8 with TRBJ1-4, with D tentatively TRBD1 (6 bases). Germline CDR1 SGHVS, CDR2 FQNEAQ. V shed 2 bases and J shed 7 bases, with 20 bases lying between them. The CDR3 is 17 residues long. The CDR3 region is CASSLRFSQGRVEKLFF. In DNA form, the CDR3 reads TGTGCCAGCAGCTTAAGATTCTCGCAGGGGAGGGTTGAAAAACTGTTTTTT.

The chain has TRBV5-4 and TRBJ1-6, with D tentatively TRBD1 (6 bases). Trimming took off 0 bases at V and 10 bases at J, with 11 bases between the two ends. The CDR3 consists of 14 residues. Germline V gives CDR1 SGHNT, CDR2 YYREEE (reference sequence). This chain's CDR3 is CASSLGQVQSPLHF. DNA for the CDR3: TGTGCCAGCAGCTTGGGACAGGTTCAATCACCCCTCCACTTT.

The V and J genes are TRBV9 and TRBJ2-1; the match to TRBD2 covers 7 bases. V trimming: 3 bases; J trimming: 0 bases; junction bases outside the gene matches: 9. The CDR3 is made up of 17 amino acids. Per the germline V gene, CDR1 is SGDLS and CDR2 is YYNGEE. Here the CDR3 DNA reads TGTGCCAGCAGCGGGACTATAGCGGGTAGCTCCTACAATGAGCAGTTCTTC. Residues: CASSGTIAGSSYNEQFF.

V gene TRBV14 combines with J gene TRBJ2-5; D possibly corresponds to TRBD1 (5 bases). The J call may be mistaken, given a closer DNA end match to TRBJ2-7. The CDR3 covers 13 residues. In germline, CDR1 is SGHDN, CDR2 FVKESK. For the CDR3, the DNA is TGTGCCAGCAGCCTTAGGGGTCCCTACGAGCAGTACTTC. Translating it yields CASSLRGPYEQYF.

In this sample, this clone turned up a few times. The rearrangement uses TRBV7-9 and TRBJ2-1, with D hard to call. The germline V gene encodes CDR1 SEHNR and CDR2 FQNEAQ (reference sequence). V was pared by 5 bases and J by 4 bases, with 3 bases between. There are 11 residues in the CDR3. The CDR3 DNA follows: TGTGCCAGCAGCCGTTACAATGAGCAGTTCTTC. Amino acid sequence: CASSRYNEQFF. Full variable domain (remainder filled in from reference TRBV7-9 and TRBJ2-1): DTGVSQNPRHKITKRGQNVTFRCDPISEHNRLYWYRQTLGQGPEFLTYFQNEAQLEKSRLLSDRFSAERPKGSFSTLEIQRTEQGDSAMYLCASSRYNEQFFGPGTRLTVL.

The CDR3 coding sequence is TGTGCCAGCAGTGCCTCGGAGGGGATGACCCAGTACTTC. It is translated as CASSASEGMTQYF. V usage is TRBV27 and J usage is TRBJ2-5; tentative D call: TRBD2 (6 bases). The CDR3 is 13 amino acids. CDR1 MNHEY and CDR2 SMNVEV come from the germline V gene (reference sequence). V dropped 5 bases and J dropped 7 bases, with 14 bases sitting between them.

The chain is built from TRBV5-1 and TRBJ2-7; 10 bases align to TRBD2. Germline trimming cut 5 bases from V and 6 bases from J; bases unmatched to any gene: 17. Germline V gene data show CDR1 as SGHRS and CDR2 as YFSETQ. The CDR3 loop spans 17 amino acids. The CDR3 nucleotides are TGCGCCAGCAGTTTTGACAGGGCTAGCGGGAGTCGCAGCGAGCAGTACTTC. Translation: CASSFDRASGSRSEQYF.

The chain employs TRBV28 and TRBJ1-1; 7 bases line up with TRBD1. This CDR3 spans 13 amino acids. CDR1 is MDHEN and CDR2 is SYDVKM in the germline V gene. Trimming cost V 6 bases and J 4 bases; bases outside gene matches: 5. The CDR3 spells CASRQGGPTEAFF. CDR3 sequence (DNA): TGTGCCAGCAGGCAGGGGGGCCCCACTGAAGCTTTCTTT.

The CDR3 sequence is CASSLTTGYEQYF. The CDR3 bases are TGCGCCAGCAGCTTGACGACAGGCTACGAGCAGTACTTC. The V gene is TRBV5-1, the J gene TRBJ2-7, with a weak D call TRBD1 (6 bases). Germline CDR1 and CDR2: SGHRS and YFSETQ. V lost 1 base, J lost 3 bases, and 8 bases lay in between. The CDR3 extends over 13 amino acids.

V and J are TRBV4-1 and TRBJ1-2; D may be TRBD1 (5 bases). The germline V gene encodes CDR1 MGHRA and CDR2 YSYEKL. Trimming left V 3 bases short and J 6 bases short, with 14 bases between. The CDR3 is 14 residues long. DNA for the CDR3: TGCGCCAGCAGCCAGATTAGGGGTTTGGATGGCTACACCTTC. This sequence encodes CASSQIRGLDGYTF.

The gene calls are TRBV19 and TRBJ2-7, with D tentatively TRBD1 (6 bases). Germline-derived CDR1 and CDR2 are LNHDA and SQIVND (reference sequence). The CDR3 runs 16 residues. Trimming stripped 3 bases from V and 0 bases from J, with 15 bases between. CDR3 coding DNA: TGTGCCAGTAGTATCAGGCAAGGGGGACACTCCTACGAGCAGTACTTC. Translated, it gives CASSIRQGGHSYEQYF.

The chain joins TRBV2 to TRBJ1-1, with unresolved D. Germline lookup yields CDR1 SNHLY and CDR2 FYNNEI. The CDR3 has 12 amino acids. Trimming stripped 6 bases from V and 11 bases from J, with 16 bases between. CDR3 in DNA: TGTGCCAGCAGCTACCTAAGAGCGTTTGCTTTCTTT. Translated, it gives CASSYLRAFAFF. Full variable domain (missing parts from reference TRBV2 and TRBJ1-1): EPEVTQTPSHQVTQMGQEVILRCVPISNHLYFYWYRQILGQKVEFLVSFYNNEISEKSEIFDDQFSVERPDGSNFTLKIRSTKLEDSAMYFCASSYLRAFAFFGQGTRLTVV.

The rearrangement uses TRBV7-9 and TRBJ2-7; perhaps TRBD1 as D (6 bases). This CDR3 comprises 18 residues. Trimming stripped 5 bases from V and 3 bases from J, with 26 bases between. Germline V CDR1 and CDR2: SEHNR, FQNEAQ (reference sequence). CDR3 in DNA: TGTGCCAGCAGCCCCCCCCTGGGGGCTGAGGGGGAAGGCTACGAGCAGTACTTC. It is translated as CASSPPLGAEGEGYEQYF.

The CDR3 nucleotides are TGTGCCAGCAGTGGACCCAACAGGGCCCGCAATGAGCAGTTCTTC. Translated, it gives CASSGPNRARNEQFF. The chain joins TRBV6-1 to TRBJ2-1; D is possibly TRBD1 (6 bases). V dropped 4 bases and J dropped 6 bases, with 16 bases sitting between them. CDR1 is MNHNS, CDR2 SASEGT, per germline. The CDR3 length is 15 residues.

The chain employs TRBV6-4 and TRBJ2-7; D unresolved. Germline CDR1 is MRHNA and CDR2 is SNTAGT. This CDR3 comprises 12 residues. Deletions cut 9 bases from V and 12 bases from J, with 21 bases between. This CDR3 reads CARGTRWPSRYF. The CDR3 bases are TGTGCCAGGGGCACCAGGTGGCCCTCCCGGTACTTC.

The chain uses TRBV11-3 and TRBJ2-7; possible D gene TRBD1, 6 bases. Trimming removed 0 bases from V and 1 base from J, with 16 bases in between. Germline-derived CDR1 and CDR2 are SGHNT and YENEEA. This CDR3 region has 17 residues. Written as DNA, the CDR3 is TGTGCCAGCAGCTTAGATTTGAGGGGGAAACTTTCCTACGAGCAGTACTTC. Translation gives CASSLDLRGKLSYEQYF.

V is TRBV2 and J is TRBJ2-5; TRBD2 aligns across 11 bases. The CDR3 extends over 18 amino acids. J gave up 6 bases and V 7 bases, and 19 bases lay outside the gene matches. Germline CDR1 reads SNHLY; CDR2 reads FYNNEI. This chain's CDR3 is CASTEGGSGRAVGKTQYF. In DNA, the CDR3 is TGTGCCAGCACCGAAGGCGGTAGCGGGAGGGCCGTAGGAAAGACCCAGTACTTC.

The DNA of the CDR3 is TGCGCCAGCAGCCCCGACAGGGGAGGGTACTATGGCTACACCTTC. Protein product: CASSPDRGGYYGYTF. The chain carries TRBV5-1 and TRBJ1-2, with 8 bases that match TRBD1. CDR3 size: 15 residues. Germline CDR1 reads SGHRS; CDR2 reads YFSETQ. Germline trimming cut 4 bases from V and 3 bases from J; bases unmatched to any gene: 8.

In this sample, this clone turned up a few times. The chain couples TRBV7-3 to TRBJ1-1; 7 positions agree with TRBD1. Losses at the gene ends were 5 bases for V and 8 bases for J; bases not matched to a gene: 8. The length of the CDR3 is 13 residues. The germline V gene encodes CDR1 SGHTA and CDR2 FQGTGA. CDR3 in DNA: TGTGCCAGCAGCCTCGACAGGGAAGGGGAAGCTTTCTTT. This translates into CASSLDREGEAFF.